This TCR beta chain is drawn from a study of shared clonotypes between healthy human individuals (dated by TCRdb to about 2020). With regard to the full study: The cohort included three men and a couple of women between 18 and 49 years of age. Per donor, three plates each were used for CD4 naive and CD4 memory, two for CD8 naive, and one for CD8 memory. Leukapheresis yielded between about 0.9 and 8.9 billion PBMCs per donor. Libraries were prepared and TCR repertoires were sequenced by different laboratories using diverse techniques, in order to increase sequencing depth and limit assay-specific biases. The study deeply sequenced blood TCR repertoires of 5 or 6 healthy adults to estimate repertoire size and the extent of clonotype sharing between individuals.

About this clone: Its binding antigen is unknown. The germline gene is not matched at one end of the junction; a read error may be the cause. The same CDR3 also results from other DNA sequences found in this sample.

The donors were healthy, HIV-negative adults with no recently reported acute infections or vaccinations. Every donor was a Caucasian adult residing in Nashville, Tennessee, USA. CD4+ T cells were enriched by magnetic negative selection; naive cells were then positively selected on CD45RA, and the negative fraction formed the memory subset. Blood was collected by leukapheresis, and PBMCs were isolated by Ficoll-Histopaque density gradient centrifugation and then cryopreserved in liquid nitrogen vapor phase. Analytical flow cytometry was used to check the purity and quantity of each magnetically sorted T cell population. Each sorted fraction had its genomic DNA isolated and then quantified by UV absorbance on a Nanodrop 2000c. The full study reports these points: Pairwise subsampling indicated that sequencing depth was expected to affect the degree of clonotype sharing among donors. Clonotypes shared by all four sorted-subset donors showed higher generation probabilities than non-shared clonotypes. Sampling was restricted to blood, and TCR repertoires in tissue are likely to differ from TCR repertoires in blood. Incomplete sequencing was indicated by rarefaction of sorted-subset datasets, despite the large sequencing depth. Naive subsets generally had larger estimated clonotype richness than memory subsets. The genetic and exposure-history diversity represented was limited by the small number of donors. Across a handful of donors, 5% to 6% of naive CD4, approximately 3.5% of naive CD8, 2% to 2.5% of memory CD4, and about 0.44% of memory CD8 clonotypes were shared.

Using the deep immunoSEQ assay, TCR CDR3 regions were amplified from genomic DNA by multiplex PCR. For each cell subset, the extracted genomic DNA was distributed evenly across all wells of several immunoSEQ 96-well plates, and each plate served as one replicate. For sorted subsets, each replicate PCR was loaded with approximately 0.2 ug genomic DNA, equivalent to 25,000 to 35,000 T cell genomes. The purified libraries were quantified using a Qubit 3.0 fluorometer, sized with a Bioanalyzer 2100, and then quantified again using the KAPA Library Quantification kit. A separate single-read 150-cycle Illumina NextSeq 550 flow cell was used to sequence each immunoSEQ 96-well plate. The source study handled its data this way. Because the immunoSEQ output included only junctional sequences and no quality scores, the filtering could not be the same as the filtering used for full-length reads. To assign V/J genes and CDR3, sequences were annotated against IMGT germline references using PyIR, a Python wrapper for IgBLAST v1.9. Reads were removed for weak V/J assignments (E-value above 1e-6), missing CDR3, stop codons, out-of-frame junctions, or ambiguous translated residues. A V3J clonotype was defined by an identical inferred V gene, J gene, and CDR3 amino acid sequence. Percentage overlap between repertoires was calculated by dividing the number of shared unique clonotypes by the size of the smaller repertoire. Repertoire richness was assessed with RTK rarefaction, the Chao1 estimator, and Recon v2.1 estimates of unobserved clonotypes. OLGA was used to compute generation probabilities for all TCRbeta clonotypes that the gDNA method yielded from a few donors. The clones in this table, taken by TCRdb from immuneACCESS, are in-frame only. Not every clone is retained; where verified, under half of the shortfall comes from an unresolved V gene, and the cause of the rest is unknown. Clone size and the V and J calls come from that table; the DNA yielded D and trimming. Present in this sample are some 2,000,000 clones, around 95% of which were seen just once. The ten largest clones capture approximately 0.13% of the sample.

Sequenced input: naive CD4+ T cells sorted from blood. Explained via the paper, the cell subset or site label denotes: CD45RA+ positively selected. This TCR was recovered from a man between 18 and 35 years old in good health.

DNA sequence: TGTGCCAGCAGCTTGGACAGCACGGATACGCAGTATTTT. The encoded protein is CASSLDSTDTQYF. This chain is built from TRBV5-4 and TRBJ2-3, with the D gene uncertain. Via the germline V gene (reference sequence), CDR1 is SGHNT and CDR2 YYREEE. The CDR3 numbers 13 residues from cysteine through phenylalanine. The sequence is cut down to CDR3 DNA, 39 bases in frame from base 1.